This paragraph reports one T cell receptor beta chain. The antigen is not known. This entry is derived from a study of cytotoxic CD8 clonotypes in ibrutinib-treated CLL. The data were produced by immunoSEQ multiplex PCR, yet TCRdb's version contains in-frame clones alone and is incomplete. The sample contains some 150,000 clones, 60% to 85% of which appear only once. Overall study findings and caveats: Clonality correlated strongly with circulating CD8+ T cells and exceeded age-matched healthy donors at baseline. The study sampled sustained-remission and progressing patients at different times. The clonality rise at ibrutinib response reflected private clonotype expansion.

About 1.9 micrograms of genomic DNA (from cryopreserved PBMCs) were used for TCR beta libraries. The CDR3 is 17 residues long. CDR1 KGHSH and CDR2 LQKENI come from the germline V gene. The V and J ends lost 4 bases and 4 bases respectively, with 21 bases between them. This specimen was PBMCs, taken after 12 months of ibrutinib treatment. The receptor was derived from a human donor with chronic lymphocytic leukemia. This chain joins TRBV18 and TRBJ2-3; either TRBD1 or TRBD2 may fit D (6 bases each). The CDR3 loop reads CASSRGPERGRADTQYF. DNA of the CDR3: TGTGCCAGCTCACGCGGTCCTGAACGGGGGCGCGCAGATACGCAGTATTTT.